Described below is a single T cell receptor beta chain sequence and its context. Measured with immunoSEQ multiplex PCR; TCRdb has only the in-frame clones, and not every one. The sample contains about 75,000 clones, around 84% of which appear only once. These data come from a study of T cell clones after liver transplantation. Study summary: TCRbeta sequencing after a pre-transplant mixed lymphocyte reaction identified graft-donor-reactive clones, later tracked in post-transplant blood.

The CDR3 sequence is 14 residues long. Per the germline V gene, CDR1 is ENHRY and CDR2 is SYGVKD. V was clipped by 5 bases and J by 2 bases; unmatched bases: 5. Here the sequenced sample was CD4+ T cells from blood, taken roughly 48 months after liver transplant. The chain uses TRBV10-3 and TRBJ1-1, with 7 bases fitting TRBD1. The TCR comes from a human patient who received a liver transplant. Some T cells may be the graft donor's. For the CDR3, the DNA is TGTGCCATCAGTTTGACAGGGCTAAACACTGAAGCTTTCTTT. It encodes CAISLTGLNTEAFF.